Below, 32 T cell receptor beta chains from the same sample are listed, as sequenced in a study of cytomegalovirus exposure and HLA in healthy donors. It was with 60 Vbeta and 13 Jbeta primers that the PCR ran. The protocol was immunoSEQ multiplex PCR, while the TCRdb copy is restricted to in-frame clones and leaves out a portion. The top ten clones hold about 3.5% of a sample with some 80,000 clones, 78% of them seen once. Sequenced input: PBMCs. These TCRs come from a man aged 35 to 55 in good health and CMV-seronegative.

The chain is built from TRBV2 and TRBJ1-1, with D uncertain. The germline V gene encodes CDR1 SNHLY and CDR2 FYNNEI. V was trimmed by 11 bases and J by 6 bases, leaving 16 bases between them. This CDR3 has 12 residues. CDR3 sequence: CAGCPDWAEAFF. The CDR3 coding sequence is TGTGCCGGCTGCCCGGACTGGGCTGAAGCTTTCTTT.

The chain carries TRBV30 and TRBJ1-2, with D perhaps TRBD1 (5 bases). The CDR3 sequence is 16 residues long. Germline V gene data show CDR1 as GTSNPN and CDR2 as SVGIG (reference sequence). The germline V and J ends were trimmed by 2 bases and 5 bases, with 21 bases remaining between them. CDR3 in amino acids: CAWSLRRGTAGYGYTF. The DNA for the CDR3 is TGTGCCTGGAGTTTGCGCCGGGGGACGGCGGGGTATGGCTACACCTTC.

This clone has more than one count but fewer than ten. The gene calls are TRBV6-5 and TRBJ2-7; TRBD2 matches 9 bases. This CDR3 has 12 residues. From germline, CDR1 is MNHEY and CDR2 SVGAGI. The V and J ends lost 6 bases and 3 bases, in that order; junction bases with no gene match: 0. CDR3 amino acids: CASRTSGYEQYF. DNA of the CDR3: TGTGCCAGCAGGACTAGCGGCTACGAGCAGTACTTC.

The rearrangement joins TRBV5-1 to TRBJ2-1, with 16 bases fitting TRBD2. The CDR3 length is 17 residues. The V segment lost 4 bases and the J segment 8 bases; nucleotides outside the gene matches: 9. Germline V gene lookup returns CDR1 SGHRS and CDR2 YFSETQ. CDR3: CASSARGGTSGGDEQFF. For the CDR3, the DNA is TGCGCCAGCAGCGCGAGAGGAGGGACTAGCGGGGGGGATGAGCAGTTCTTC.

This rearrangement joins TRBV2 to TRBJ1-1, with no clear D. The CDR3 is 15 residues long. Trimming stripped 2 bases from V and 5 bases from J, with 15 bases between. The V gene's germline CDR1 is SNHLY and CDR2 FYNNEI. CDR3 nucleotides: TGTGCCAGCAGTGAATTTGGTGATGAACAGACTGAAGCTTTCTTT. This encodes CASSEFGDEQTEAFF.

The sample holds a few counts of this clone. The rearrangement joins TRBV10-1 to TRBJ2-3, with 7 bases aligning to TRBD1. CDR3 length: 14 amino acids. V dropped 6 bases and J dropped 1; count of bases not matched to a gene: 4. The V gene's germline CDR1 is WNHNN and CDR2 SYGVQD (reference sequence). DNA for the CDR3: TGCGCCAGCAGCCAAGGGACAGGCACAGATACGCAGTATTTT. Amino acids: CASSQGTGTDTQYF.

The CDR3 nucleotides read TGTGCCAGCAGACGACAGGATTTGAACACTGAAGCTTTCTTT. Translation gives CASRRQDLNTEAFF. V is TRBV28 and J is TRBJ1-1; perhaps TRBD1 as D (6 bases). The germline V gene encodes CDR1 MDHEN and CDR2 SYDVKM. The germline V and J ends were trimmed by 6 bases and 0 bases, with 11 bases remaining between them. This CDR3 region has 14 residues.

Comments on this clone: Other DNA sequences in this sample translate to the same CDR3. The CDR3 DNA follows: TGTGCCAGCAGCTTGGCCGGGAATGAGCAGTTCTTC. This encodes CASSLAGNEQFF. This chain joins TRBV5-4 and TRBJ2-1; D unclear. The CDR3 sequence is 12 residues long. V lost 0 bases to trimming and J lost 7 bases, with 5 bases between them. CDR1 is SGHNT, CDR2 YYREEE, per germline (reference sequence).

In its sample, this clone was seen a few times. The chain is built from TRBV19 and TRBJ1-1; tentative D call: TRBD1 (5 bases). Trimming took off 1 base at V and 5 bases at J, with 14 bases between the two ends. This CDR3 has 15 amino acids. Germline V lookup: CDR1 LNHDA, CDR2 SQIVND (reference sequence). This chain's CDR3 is CASSIGEGRSTEAFF. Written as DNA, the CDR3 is TGTGCCAGTAGTATAGGGGAGGGGAGGTCGACTGAAGCTTTCTTT.

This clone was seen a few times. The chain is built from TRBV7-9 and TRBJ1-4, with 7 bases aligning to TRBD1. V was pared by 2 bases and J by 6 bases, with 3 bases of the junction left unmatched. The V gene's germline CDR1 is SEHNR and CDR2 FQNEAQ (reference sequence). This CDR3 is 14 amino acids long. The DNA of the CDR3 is TGTGCCAGCAGCTTATCCGGGACAGATGAAAAACTGTTTTTT. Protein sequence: CASSLSGTDEKLFF.

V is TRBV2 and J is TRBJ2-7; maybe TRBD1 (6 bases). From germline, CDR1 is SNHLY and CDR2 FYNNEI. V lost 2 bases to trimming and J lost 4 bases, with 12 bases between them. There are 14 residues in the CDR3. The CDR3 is CASSENGQTYEQYF. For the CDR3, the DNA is TGTGCCAGCAGTGAAAACGGACAGACTTACGAGCAGTACTTC.

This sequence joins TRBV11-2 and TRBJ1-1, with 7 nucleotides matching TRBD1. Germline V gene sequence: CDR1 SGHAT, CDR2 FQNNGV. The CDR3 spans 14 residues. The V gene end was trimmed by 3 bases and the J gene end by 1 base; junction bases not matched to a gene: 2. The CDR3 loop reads CASSLNRGNTEAFF. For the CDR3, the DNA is TGTGCCAGCAGCTTGAACAGGGGGAACACTGAAGCTTTCTTT.

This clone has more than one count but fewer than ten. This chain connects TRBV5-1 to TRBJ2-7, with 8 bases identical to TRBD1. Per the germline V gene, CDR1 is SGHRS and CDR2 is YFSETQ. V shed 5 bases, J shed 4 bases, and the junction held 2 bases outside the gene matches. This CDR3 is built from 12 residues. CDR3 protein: CASSDRGYEQYF. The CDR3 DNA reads TGCGCCAGCAGTGACAGGGGTTACGAGCAGTACTTC.

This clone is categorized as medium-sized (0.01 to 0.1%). The CDR3, as DNA: TGTGCCAGCAGCCAAGAAAGGACTAGTCTATACAATGAGCAGTTCTTC. It encodes CASSQERTSLYNEQFF. This chain connects TRBV4-2 to TRBJ2-1; TRBD2 agrees at 7 bases. CDR3 size: 16 residues. The junction had 6 bases not matched to a gene; V was cut back by 0 bases and J by 4 bases. CDR1 is LGHNA and CDR2 is YNFKEQ in the germline V gene.

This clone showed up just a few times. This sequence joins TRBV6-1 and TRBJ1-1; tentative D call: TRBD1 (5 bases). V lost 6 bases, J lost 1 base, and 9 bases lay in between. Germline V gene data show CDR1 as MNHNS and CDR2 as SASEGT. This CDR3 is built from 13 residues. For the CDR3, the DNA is TGTGCCAGCAGGGAGACAGAGAACACTGAAGCTTTCTTT. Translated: CASRETENTEAFF.

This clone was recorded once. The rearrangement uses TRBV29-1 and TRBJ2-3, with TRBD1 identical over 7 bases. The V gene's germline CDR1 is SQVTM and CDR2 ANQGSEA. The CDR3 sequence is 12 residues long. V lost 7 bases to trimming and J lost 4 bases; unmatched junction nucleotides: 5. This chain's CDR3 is CSAEDRPDTQYF. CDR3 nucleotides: TGCAGCGCCGAGGACAGGCCAGATACGCAGTATTTT.

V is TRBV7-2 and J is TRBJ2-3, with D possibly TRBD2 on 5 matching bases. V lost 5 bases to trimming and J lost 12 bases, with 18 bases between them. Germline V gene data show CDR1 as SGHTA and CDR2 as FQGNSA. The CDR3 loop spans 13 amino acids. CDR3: CASSRGLPGVQYF. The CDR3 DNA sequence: TGTGCCAGCAGCAGAGGCCTCCCCGGGGTCCAGTATTTT. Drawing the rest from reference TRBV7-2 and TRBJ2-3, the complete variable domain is GAGVSQSPSNKVTEKGKDVELRCDPISGHTALYWYRQSLGQGLEFLIYFQGNSAPDKSGLPSDRFSAERTGGSVSTLTIQRTQQEDSAVYLCASSRGLPGVQYFGPGTRLTVL.

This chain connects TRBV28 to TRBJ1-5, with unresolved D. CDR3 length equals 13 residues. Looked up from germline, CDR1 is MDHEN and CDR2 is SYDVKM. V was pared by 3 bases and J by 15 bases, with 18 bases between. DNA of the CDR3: TGTGCCAGCAGTTTGAGATCCTCGTCGCCGAGGCATTTT. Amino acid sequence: CASSLRSSSPRHF.

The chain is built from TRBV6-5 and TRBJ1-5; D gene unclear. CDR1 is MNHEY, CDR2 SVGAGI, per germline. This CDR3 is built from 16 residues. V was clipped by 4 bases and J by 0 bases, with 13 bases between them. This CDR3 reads CASSLKGGPSNQPQHF. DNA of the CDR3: TGTGCCAGCAGTTTAAAGGGAGGTCCTAGCAATCAGCCCCAGCATTTT.

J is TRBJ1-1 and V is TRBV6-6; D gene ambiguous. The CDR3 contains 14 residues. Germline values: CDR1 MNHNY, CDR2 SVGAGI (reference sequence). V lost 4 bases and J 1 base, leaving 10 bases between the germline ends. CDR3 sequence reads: CASSSPRGNTEAFF. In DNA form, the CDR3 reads TGTGCCAGCAGTTCCCCCCGCGGGAACACTGAAGCTTTCTTT.

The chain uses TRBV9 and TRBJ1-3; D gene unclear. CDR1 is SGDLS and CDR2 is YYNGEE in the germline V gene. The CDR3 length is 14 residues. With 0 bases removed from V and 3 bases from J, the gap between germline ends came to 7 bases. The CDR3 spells CASSVAGGGNTIYF. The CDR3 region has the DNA TGTGCCAGCAGCGTAGCCGGCGGTGGAAACACCATATATTTT.

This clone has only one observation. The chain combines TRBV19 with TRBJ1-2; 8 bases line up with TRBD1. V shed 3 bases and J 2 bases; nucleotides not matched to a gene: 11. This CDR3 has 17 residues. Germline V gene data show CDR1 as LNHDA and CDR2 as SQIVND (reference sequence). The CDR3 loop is CASSMAGGRRGNYGYTF. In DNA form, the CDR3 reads TGTGCCAGTAGTATGGCAGGGGGCCGCAGGGGGAACTATGGCTACACCTTC.

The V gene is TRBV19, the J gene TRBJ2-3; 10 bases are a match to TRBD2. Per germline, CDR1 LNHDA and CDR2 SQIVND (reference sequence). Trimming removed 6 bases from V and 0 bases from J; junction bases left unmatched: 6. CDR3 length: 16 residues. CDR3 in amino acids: CASRDGLAASTDTQYF. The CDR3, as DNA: TGTGCCAGTAGGGACGGACTAGCGGCTAGCACAGATACGCAGTATTTT. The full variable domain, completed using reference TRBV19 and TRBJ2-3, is DGGITQSPKYLFRKEGQNVTLSCEQNLNHDAMYWYRQDPGQGLRLIYYSQIVNDFQKGDIAEGYSVSREKKESFPLTVTSAQKNPTAFYLCASRDGLAASTDTQYFGPGTRLTVL.

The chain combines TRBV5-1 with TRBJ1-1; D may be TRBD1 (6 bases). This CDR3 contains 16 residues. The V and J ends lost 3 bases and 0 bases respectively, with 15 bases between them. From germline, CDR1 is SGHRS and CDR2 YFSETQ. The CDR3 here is CASSSRQVQMNTEAFF. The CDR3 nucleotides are TGCGCCAGCAGCTCCCGACAGGTTCAAATGAACACTGAAGCTTTCTTT.

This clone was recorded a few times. CDR3 sequence (DNA): TGTGCCAGCACCGATCCAAGGACTAGCGTCGGCGAGCAGTACTTC. Protein: CASTDPRTSVGEQYF. The V and J genes are TRBV7-8 and TRBJ2-7; 9 bases align to TRBD2. With 7 bases clipped from V and 6 bases from J, the junction kept 13 bases outside the gene matches. The CDR3 loop spans 15 amino acids. In germline, CDR1 is SGHVS, CDR2 FQNEAQ.

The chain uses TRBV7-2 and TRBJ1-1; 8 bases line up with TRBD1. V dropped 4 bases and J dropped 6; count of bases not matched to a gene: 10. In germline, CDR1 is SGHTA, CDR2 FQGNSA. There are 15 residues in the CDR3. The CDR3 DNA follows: TGTGCCAGCAGCTCCTATTATGGACAGGGCCCTGAAGCTTTCTTT. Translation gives CASSSYYGQGPEAFF.

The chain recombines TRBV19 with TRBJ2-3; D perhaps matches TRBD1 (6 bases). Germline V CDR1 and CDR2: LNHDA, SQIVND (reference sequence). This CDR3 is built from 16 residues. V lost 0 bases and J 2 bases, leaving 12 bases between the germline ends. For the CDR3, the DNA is TGTGCCAGTAGTATAGATGTTAACAGGGTCACAGATACGCAGTATTTT. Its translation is CASSIDVNRVTDTQYF. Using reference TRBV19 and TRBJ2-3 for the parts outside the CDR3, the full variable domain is DGGITQSPKYLFRKEGQNVTLSCEQNLNHDAMYWYRQDPGQGLRLIYYSQIVNDFQKGDIAEGYSVSREKKESFPLTVTSAQKNPTAFYLCASSIDVNRVTDTQYFGPGTRLTVL.

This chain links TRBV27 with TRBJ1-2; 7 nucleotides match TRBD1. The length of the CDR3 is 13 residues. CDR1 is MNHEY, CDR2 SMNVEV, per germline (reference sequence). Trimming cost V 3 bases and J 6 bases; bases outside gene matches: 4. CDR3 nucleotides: TGTGCCAGCAGTTTGAACAGGGGCGATGGCTACACCTTC. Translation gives CASSLNRGDGYTF.

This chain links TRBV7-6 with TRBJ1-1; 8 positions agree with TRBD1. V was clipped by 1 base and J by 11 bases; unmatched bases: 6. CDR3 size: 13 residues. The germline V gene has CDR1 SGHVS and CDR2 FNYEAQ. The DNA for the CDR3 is TGTGCCAGCAGCTTAGGGACAGGGTTTCGGGCTTTCTTT. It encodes CASSLGTGFRAFF. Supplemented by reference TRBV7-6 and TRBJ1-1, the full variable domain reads GAGVSQSPRYKVTKRGQDVALRCDPISGHVSLYWYRQALGQGPEFLTYFNYEAQQDKSGLPNDRFSAERPEGSISTLTIQRTEQRDSAMYRCASSLGTGFRAFFGQGTRLTVV.

The CDR3 sequence is CASSPNELPSVGGYTF. DNA for the CDR3: TGCGCCAGCAGCCCGAATGAATTACCCAGCGTGGGTGGCTACACCTTC. The chain employs TRBV4-1 and TRBJ1-2; no clear D gene. Germline CDR1 and CDR2: MGHRA and YSYEKL. V lost 4 bases, J lost 7 bases, and 22 bases lay in between. The CDR3 covers 16 residues.

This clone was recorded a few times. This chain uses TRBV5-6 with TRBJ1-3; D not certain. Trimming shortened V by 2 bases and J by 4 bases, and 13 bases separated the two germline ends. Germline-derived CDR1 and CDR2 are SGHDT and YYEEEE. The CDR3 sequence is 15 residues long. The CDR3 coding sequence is TGTGCCAGCAGCTTAGGTACGGCCGGGGGAAACACCATATATTTT. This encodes CASSLGTAGGNTIYF. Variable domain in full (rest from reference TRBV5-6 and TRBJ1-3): DAGVTQSPTHLIKTRGQQVTLRCSPKSGHDTVSWYQQALGQGPQFIFQYYEEEERQRGNFPDRFSGHQFPNYSSELNVNALLLGDSALYLCASSLGTAGGNTIYFGEGSWLTVV.

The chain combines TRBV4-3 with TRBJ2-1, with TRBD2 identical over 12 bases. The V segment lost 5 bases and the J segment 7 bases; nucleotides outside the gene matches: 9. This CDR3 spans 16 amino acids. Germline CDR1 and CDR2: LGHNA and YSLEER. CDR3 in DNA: TGCGCCAGCAGCAGGGGCCTAGCGGGGGGGGGTAATGAGCAGTTCTTC. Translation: CASSRGLAGGGNEQFF.